These 9 T cell receptor beta chains came from one sample sequenced in a study of graft-versus-host responses after intestinal transplantation. Measured with immunoSEQ multiplex PCR; TCRdb has only the in-frame clones, and not every one. The sample lists about 90,000 clones; roughly 92% were seen once. These receptors are not linked to any known antigen. Sequenced here: unstimulated CD4+ T cells sorted from spleen or lymph node cells, sampled before intestinal transplant. These receptors were obtained from a human donor who received an intestinal transplant.

This clone was observed a handful of times. This rearrangement joins TRBV2 to TRBJ2-6; D perhaps matches TRBD1 (5 bases). The CDR3 loop spans 13 amino acids. The V and J ends lost 8 bases and 4 bases respectively, with 9 bases between them. Germline CDR1 reads SNHLY; CDR2 reads FYNNEI. The CDR3 nucleotides are TGTGCCAGCCGACAGTGGGGGGCCAACGTCCTGACTTTC. This sequence encodes CASRQWGANVLTF.

CDR3 region: CASSPGTSGDRSSYEQYF. Written as DNA, the CDR3 is TGTGCCAGCTCACCAGGGACTAGCGGGGACAGGAGCTCCTACGAGCAGTACTTC. J is TRBJ2-7 and V is TRBV18, with 13 bases identical to TRBD2. Germline CDR1 and CDR2: KGHSH and LQKENI. This CDR3 has 18 amino acids. J gave up 0 bases and V 2 bases, and 7 bases lay outside the gene matches.

The chain has TRBV19 and TRBJ2-1, with TRBD2 matching over 12 bases. The CDR3 consists of 15 residues. From germline, CDR1 is LNHDA and CDR2 SQIVND (reference sequence). Germline trimming cut 5 bases from V and 7 bases from J; bases unmatched to any gene: 6. The CDR3 DNA is TGTGCCAGTAGTCCCCTAGCGGGAGGGCCGAATGAGCAGTTCTTC. Residues: CASSPLAGGPNEQFF.

The V call is TRBV6-4, the J call TRBJ2-2; 13 bases agree with TRBD2. Germline CDR1 and CDR2: MRHNA and SNTAGT. Trimming at V came to 6 bases and at J to 6 bases, leaving 7 bases not matched to a gene. This CDR3 contains 16 residues. The CDR3 DNA reads TGTGCCAGCAGCCGGACTAGCGGGGGTGCGGCCGGGGAGCTGTTTTTT. It codes for CASSRTSGGAAGELFF.

The genes are TRBV19 and TRBJ1-1; weak D call: TRBD1 (6 bases). Between the trimmed V and J ends, which lost 4 bases and 2 bases, there was a span of 8 bases. This CDR3 has 13 amino acids. Germline V gives CDR1 LNHDA, CDR2 SQIVND (reference sequence). The CDR3 DNA sequence: TGTGCCAGTAGTACAGGGGTTAACACTGAAGCTTTCTTT. It codes for CASSTGVNTEAFF.

The chain is built from TRBV19 and TRBJ2-1, with 11 bases that match TRBD1. In germline, CDR1 is LNHDA, CDR2 SQIVND (reference sequence). This CDR3 is 16 amino acids long. Trimming at V came to 5 bases and at J to 5 bases, leaving 8 bases not matched to a gene. The CDR3 is CASSSWTGGDHNEQFF. The CDR3 DNA sequence: TGTGCCAGTAGTTCCTGGACAGGGGGCGACCACAATGAGCAGTTCTTC.

V usage is TRBV2 and J usage is TRBJ2-7, with TRBD2 identical over 7 bases. This CDR3 spans 15 amino acids. Germline V gives CDR1 SNHLY, CDR2 FYNNEI. V trimming: 5 bases; J trimming: 4 bases; junction bases outside the gene matches: 11. CDR3 amino acids: CASSIIGGGIYEQYF. DNA for the CDR3: TGTGCCAGCAGTATTATCGGGGGAGGGATTTACGAGCAGTACTTC.

V is TRBV5-4 and J is TRBJ1-4, with TRBD1 matching over 7 bases. V was pared by 4 bases and J by 8 bases, with 8 bases of the junction left unmatched. CDR3 length: 14 amino acids. CDR1 and CDR2 (germline): SGHNT, YYREEE (reference sequence). The CDR3 DNA is TGTGCCAGCAGCCAGCAGGGGGGTAACGAAAAACTGTTTTTT. Translated: CASSQQGGNEKLFF.

A word on this clone: At one end the junction does not follow the germline gene, possibly because of a read error. This rearrangement joins TRBV6-5 to TRBJ2-1, with D maybe TRBD2 (5 bases). CDR3 length: 14 amino acids. From germline, CDR1 is MNHEY and CDR2 SVGAGI. In DNA, the CDR3 is TGTGCCAGCAGTCACTCGCCCCCCAGAGGGTGGCAGTTCTTC. This codes for CASSHSPPRGWQFF.